This T cell receptor beta chain was identified during a study of cytomegalovirus exposure and HLA in healthy donors. Study information: From donors who were HLA-typed, an early data release held 70 million to 90 million unique TCRs. Study outcomes and limitations: Rates of TCR association differed by HLA locus in a later analysis, with DRB1 highest and HLA-C lowest. Investigators reported 150 to 200 TCR beta chains as tied to cytomegalovirus.

This PCR relied on a set of 60 Vbeta primers and 13 Jbeta primers. The table came from immunoSEQ multiplex PCR; TCRdb's copy has only in-frame clones and leaves some out. This sample's clone table lists about 130,000 clones. A remark on this clone: Its antigen is not known.

The sequenced material came from PBMCs. This receptor was taken from a woman aged 60-75 years in good health and CMV-seronegative.

The CDR3 is CASSQEFFSNTEAFF. CDR3 DNA sequence: TGCGCCAGCAGCCAAGAATTCTTTTCGAACACTGAAGCTTTCTTT. The rearrangement joins TRBV4-1 to TRBJ1-1; D is uncertain. The germline gives CDR1 MGHRA, CDR2 YSYEKL. Trimming stripped 0 bases from V and 1 base from J, with 9 bases between. This CDR3 has 15 residues.